This T cell receptor beta chain is from a study of immune heterogeneity within non-small cell lung tumors. Overall study context: Of the tumors, a few were squamous cell, around 9 non-squamous, and 1 not otherwise specified. Study-level points and caveats: Local T-cell clonality correlated moderately but significantly with local tumor mutational burden (R about 0.32).

The CDR3 spans 16 residues. From germline, CDR1 is SGHTA and CDR2 FQGNSA. Germline trimming cut 2 bases from V and 4 bases from J; bases unmatched to any gene: 7. For this clonotype: Antigen specificity is unknown.

For the TCR beta CDR3, multiplex PCR with 32 V and 13 J primers performed the amplification. MiXCR was run by TCRdb on the multiplex PCR reads, yielding one entry per CDR3 protein. The sample holds some 2,000 distinct CDR3 sequences; just under 50% are singletons and the top ten take approximately 15%. Template was bulk tumor genomic DNA, 550 to 650 ng per sample. During surgery, each primary tumor gave multiple biopsies spaced as far apart as possible. Undergoing curative surgery were patients whose non-small cell lung cancer was untreated and newly diagnosed. It was newly diagnosed non-small cell lung cancer patients having surgery with curative intent who served as donors.

The chain recombines TRBV7-2 with TRBJ2-2; 7 positions agree with TRBD2. The TCR sequence derives from a man aged 55-75 years with non-small cell lung cancer. The material sequenced was lung tumor tissue. CDR3 sequence reads: CASSLWAGAGTGELFF. The CDR3 DNA reads as TGTGCCAGCAGCTTATGGGCGGGAGCGGGCACCGGGGAGCTGTTTTTT.